This T cell receptor beta chain comes out of a study of blood T cell repertoires in COVID-19. As for the study in general: There were acute and convalescent COVID-19 samples, and they came from the United States, Italy and Spain.

Trimming took off 4 bases at V and 2 bases at J, with 19 bases between the two ends. This CDR3 contains 17 residues. Germline lookup yields CDR1 SGHDT and CDR2 YYEEEE. Using immunoSEQ multiplex PCR, the repertoire was profiled, and TCRdb retains in-frame clones only, with some absent. The sample lists just over 90,000 clones, just under 80% occurring once. Material for sequencing was peripheral blood. The TCR sequence derives from a human donor in a cohort sampled during active COVID-19. This sequence joins TRBV5-6 and TRBJ1-3; D call uncertain. The CDR3 bases are TGTGCCAGCAGCCCCGAGGGCAGGCTTCCCACTGGAAACACCATATATTTT. It is translated as CASSPEGRLPTGNTIYF.